This entry lists 8 T cell receptor beta chains sequenced from one sample in a study of T cells of healthy individuals. TCRdb recomputed calls from the 5' RACE reads with MiXCR, one row per CDR3 protein. Of some 85,000 distinct CDR3 sequences listed, about 5.5% are singletons. The receptors here all came from a female donor in good health.

The V and J genes are TRBV14 and TRBJ1-4; 8 bases are a match to TRBD1. This CDR3 spans 14 amino acids. J lost 7 bases, V lost 5 bases, and 6 bases had no gene match. Germline V lookup: CDR1 SGHDN, CDR2 FVKESK. The CDR3 sequence is CASSKQGVAEKLFF. CDR3 in DNA: TGTGCCAGCAGCAAACAGGGGGTGGCTGAAAAACTGTTTTTT.

This clonotype appeared many times. The chain links TRBV7-2 to TRBJ2-7, with TRBD2 as a possible D gene (5 bases). CDR1 is SGHTA, CDR2 FQGNSA, per germline. Trimming removed 4 bases from V and 7 bases from J, with 14 bases in between. This CDR3 is built from 13 residues. The CDR3 loop is CASSSGLFVEQYF. CDR3 coding DNA: TGTGCCAGCAGCTCCGGACTTTTTGTGGAGCAGTACTTC. The entire variable domain, with the rest obtained from reference TRBV7-2 and TRBJ2-7, is as follows: GAGVSQSPSNKVTEKGKDVELRCDPISGHTALYWYRQSLGQGLEFLIYFQGNSAPDKSGLPSDRFSAERTGGSVSTLTIQRTQQEDSAVYLCASSSGLFVEQYFGPGTRLTVT.

This clonotype was seen more than once but under ten times. The V call is TRBV7-2, the J call TRBJ2-2; the match to TRBD2 covers 9 bases. After removal of 5 bases from V and 3 bases from J, the junction contained 4 bases not matched to a gene. CDR1 and CDR2 (germline): SGHTA, FQGNSA. CDR3 length equals 15 residues. CDR3 region: CASSEGLAYTGELFF. The CDR3 nucleotides are TGTGCCAGCAGCGAGGGACTAGCCTACACCGGGGAGCTGTTTTTT.

The rearrangement joins TRBV29-1 to TRBJ1-1; 7 bases match TRBD1. The trim removed 1 base at V and 4 bases at J, leaving 15 bases unmatched. Germline V gene sequence: CDR1 SQVTM, CDR2 ANQGSEA. The CDR3 runs to 17 residues. Here the CDR3 reads CSVEAWGDRSPCTEAFF. CDR3 DNA: TGCAGCGTTGAAGCCTGGGGGGACAGATCACCCTGCACTGAAGCTTTCTTT.

This clonotype has at least ten counts. The chain couples TRBV20-1 to TRBJ2-1; 12 bases line up with TRBD2. In germline, CDR1 is DFQATT, CDR2 SNEGSKA (reference sequence). The V and J ends lost 0 bases and 5 bases, in that order; junction bases with no gene match: 14. This CDR3 has 19 residues. This chain's CDR3 is CSARDDGLAGGPRHNEQFF. Written as DNA, the CDR3 is TGCAGTGCTAGAGATGATGGGCTAGCGGGAGGGCCAAGGCACAATGAGCAGTTCTTC.

This clonotype counts as medium-sized. The rearrangement links TRBV27 to TRBJ2-7; weak D call: TRBD1 (5 bases). The CDR3 is 13 amino acids. CDR1 is MNHEY, CDR2 SMNVEV, per germline (reference sequence). Trimming removed 8 bases at V and 6 bases at J, with 17 bases between. CDR3 residues: CASEGVPGGEQYF. Here the CDR3 DNA reads TGTGCCAGCGAAGGGGTTCCGGGTGGCGAGCAGTACTTC.

The chain links TRBV6-1 to TRBJ1-6; 7 bases are a match to TRBD1. Germline V lookup: CDR1 MNHNS, CDR2 SASEGT. The junction had 9 bases not matched to a gene; V was cut back by 8 bases and J by 5 bases. The CDR3 spans 15 residues. The CDR3: CASERTGENNSPLHF. CDR3 nucleotides: TGTGCCAGCGAACGGACAGGCGAGAATAATTCACCCCTCCACTTT.

This chain joins TRBV30 and TRBJ2-1; no clear D gene. Trimming cost V 2 bases and J 7 bases, with 9 bases left between them. The CDR3 runs 12 residues. Per germline, CDR1 GTSNPN and CDR2 SVGIG (reference sequence). This CDR3 is CAWSLTENEQFF. The CDR3 region has the DNA TGTGCCTGGAGTCTCACCGAGAATGAGCAGTTCTTC.